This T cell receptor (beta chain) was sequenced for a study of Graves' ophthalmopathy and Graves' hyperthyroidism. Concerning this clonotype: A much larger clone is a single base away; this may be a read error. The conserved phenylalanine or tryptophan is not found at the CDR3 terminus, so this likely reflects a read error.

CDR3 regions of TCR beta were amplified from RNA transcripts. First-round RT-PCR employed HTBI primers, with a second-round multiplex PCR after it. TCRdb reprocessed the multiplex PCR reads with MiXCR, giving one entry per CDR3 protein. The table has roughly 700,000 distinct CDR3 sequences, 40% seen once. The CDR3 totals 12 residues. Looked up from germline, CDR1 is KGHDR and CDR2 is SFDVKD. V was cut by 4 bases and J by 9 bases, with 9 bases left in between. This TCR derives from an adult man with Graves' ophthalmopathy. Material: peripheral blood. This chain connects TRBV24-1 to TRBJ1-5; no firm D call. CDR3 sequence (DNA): TGTGCCACCAGTGAGGGGTCCTTGCCCCAGCATTCT. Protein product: CATSEGSLPQHS.